This T cell receptor (beta chain) came from a study of Graves' ophthalmopathy and Graves' hyperthyroidism. The authors amplified TCR beta CDR3 regions, and they did so from RNA transcripts for repertoire sequencing. The authors performed first-round RT-PCR with HTBI primers and then a second-round multiplex PCR. MiXCR, applied by TCRdb to the multiplex PCR reads, yields one record per CDR3 protein. The profile covers 500,000 to 600,000 distinct CDR3 sequences, with roughly 39% appearing a single time and roughly 4.5% taken by the ten largest. The CDR3 loop spans 16 amino acids. Looked up from germline, CDR1 is LGHDT and CDR2 is YNNKEL (reference sequence). With 2 bases clipped from V and 0 bases from J, the junction kept 3 bases outside the gene matches. Exclusion criteria comprised other autoimmune diseases, uncontrolled infections, pregnancy or lactation in patients. This clonotype was detected only a few times.

The receptor was isolated from an adult man with Graves' hyperthyroidism. The specimen was peripheral blood or thyroid tissue (not recorded which). V is TRBV3-1 and J is TRBJ2-2; 7 bases agree with TRBD2. CDR3 residues: CASSQPGTTNTGELFF. The CDR3 region has the DNA TGTGCCAGCAGCCAACCCGGGACTACGAACACCGGGGAGCTGTTTTTT.